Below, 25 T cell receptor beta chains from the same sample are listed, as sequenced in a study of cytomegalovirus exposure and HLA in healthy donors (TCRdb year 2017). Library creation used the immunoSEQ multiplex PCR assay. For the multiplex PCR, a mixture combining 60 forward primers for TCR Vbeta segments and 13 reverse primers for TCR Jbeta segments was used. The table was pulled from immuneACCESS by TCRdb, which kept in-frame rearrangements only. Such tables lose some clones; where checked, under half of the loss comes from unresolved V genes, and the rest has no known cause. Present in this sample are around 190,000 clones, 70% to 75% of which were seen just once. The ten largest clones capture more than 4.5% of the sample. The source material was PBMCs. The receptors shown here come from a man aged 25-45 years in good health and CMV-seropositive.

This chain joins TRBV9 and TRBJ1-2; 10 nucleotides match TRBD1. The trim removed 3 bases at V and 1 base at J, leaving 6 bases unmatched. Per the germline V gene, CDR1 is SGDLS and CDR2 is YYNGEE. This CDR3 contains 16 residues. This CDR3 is CASSARDRGLNYGYTF. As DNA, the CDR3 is TGTGCCAGCAGCGCCCGGGACAGGGGCCTTAACTATGGCTACACCTTC.

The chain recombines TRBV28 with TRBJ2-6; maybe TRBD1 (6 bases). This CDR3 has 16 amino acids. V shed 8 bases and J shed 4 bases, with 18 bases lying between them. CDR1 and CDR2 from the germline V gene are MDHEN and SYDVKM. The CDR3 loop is CASSLQGPSGANVLTF. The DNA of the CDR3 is TGTGCCAGCTCCCTACAGGGACCCTCGGGGGCCAACGTCCTGACTTTC.

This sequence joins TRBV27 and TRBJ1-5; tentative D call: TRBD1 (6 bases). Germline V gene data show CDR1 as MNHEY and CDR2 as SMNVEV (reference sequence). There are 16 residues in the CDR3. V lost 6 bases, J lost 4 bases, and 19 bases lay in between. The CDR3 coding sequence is TGTGCCAGCAGCTCCCTAACAGGGAGGGGGAATCAGCCCCAGCATTTT. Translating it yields CASSSLTGRGNQPQHF.

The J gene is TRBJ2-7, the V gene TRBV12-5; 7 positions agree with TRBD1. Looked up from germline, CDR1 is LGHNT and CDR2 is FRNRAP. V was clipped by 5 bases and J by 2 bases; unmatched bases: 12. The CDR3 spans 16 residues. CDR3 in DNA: TGTGCTAGTGGTCCACTCGGACAGGCTCCTACCTACGAGCAGTACTTC. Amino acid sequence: CASGPLGQAPTYEQYF. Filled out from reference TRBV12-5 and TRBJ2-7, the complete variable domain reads DARVTQTPRHKVTEMGQEVTMRCQPILGHNTVFWYRQTMMQGLELLAYFRNRAPLDDSGMPKDRFSAEMPDATLATLKIQPSEPRDSAVYFCASGPLGQAPTYEQYFGPGTRLTVT.

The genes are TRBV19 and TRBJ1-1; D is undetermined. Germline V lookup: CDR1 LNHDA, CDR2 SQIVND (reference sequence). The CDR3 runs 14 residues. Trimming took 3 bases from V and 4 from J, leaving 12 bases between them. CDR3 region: CASSIGGYGTEAFF. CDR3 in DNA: TGTGCCAGTAGTATCGGAGGGTACGGCACTGAAGCTTTCTTT.

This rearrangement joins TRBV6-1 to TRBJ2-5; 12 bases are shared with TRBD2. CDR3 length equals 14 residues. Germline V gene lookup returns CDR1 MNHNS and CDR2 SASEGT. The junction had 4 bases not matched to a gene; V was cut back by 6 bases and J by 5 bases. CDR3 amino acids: CASSRLAGDETQYF. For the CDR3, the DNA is TGTGCCAGCAGCCGACTAGCGGGAGACGAGACCCAGTACTTC.

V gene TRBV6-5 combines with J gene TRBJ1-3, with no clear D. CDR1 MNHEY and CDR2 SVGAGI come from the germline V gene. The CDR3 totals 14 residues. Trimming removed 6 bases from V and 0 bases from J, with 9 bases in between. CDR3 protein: CASRRGSSGNTIYF. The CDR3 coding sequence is TGTGCCAGCAGGCGAGGTAGCTCTGGAAACACCATATATTTT.

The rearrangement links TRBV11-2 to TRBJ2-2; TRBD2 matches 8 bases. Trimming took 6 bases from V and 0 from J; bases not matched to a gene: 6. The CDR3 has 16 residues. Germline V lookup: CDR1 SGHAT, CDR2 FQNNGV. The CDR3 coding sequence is TGTGCCAGCAGTCGAGCGGGGGCCGCGAACACCGGGGAGCTGTTTTTT. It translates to CASSRAGAANTGELFF.

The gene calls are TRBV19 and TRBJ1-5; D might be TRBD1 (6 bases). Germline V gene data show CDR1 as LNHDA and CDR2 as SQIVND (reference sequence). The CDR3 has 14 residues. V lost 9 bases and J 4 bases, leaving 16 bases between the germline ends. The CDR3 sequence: CASGPGQKNQPQHF. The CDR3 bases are TGTGCCAGCGGACCGGGACAAAAGAATCAGCCCCAGCATTTT.

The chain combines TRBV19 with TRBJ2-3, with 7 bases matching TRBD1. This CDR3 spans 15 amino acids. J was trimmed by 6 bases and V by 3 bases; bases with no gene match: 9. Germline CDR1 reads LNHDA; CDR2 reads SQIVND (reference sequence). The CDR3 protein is CASSIEGGFGDTQYF. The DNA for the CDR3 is TGTGCCAGTAGTATTGAAGGGGGCTTTGGGGATACGCAGTATTTT. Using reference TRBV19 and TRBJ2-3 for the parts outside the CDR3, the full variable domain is DGGITQSPKYLFRKEGQNVTLSCEQNLNHDAMYWYRQDPGQGLRLIYYSQIVNDFQKGDIAEGYSVSREKKESFPLTVTSAQKNPTAFYLCASSIEGGFGDTQYFGPGTRLTVL.

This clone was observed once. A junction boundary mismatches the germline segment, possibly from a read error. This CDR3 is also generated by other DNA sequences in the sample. The CDR3 sequence: CASSLVGQGAGGYTF. CDR3 DNA sequence: TGCGCCAGCAGCTTAGTGGGACAGGGGGCGGGAGGCTACACCTTC. The rearrangement links TRBV7-2 to TRBJ1-2, with 12 bases identical to TRBD1. This CDR3 is 15 amino acids long. CDR1 and CDR2 (germline): SGHTA, FQGNSA.

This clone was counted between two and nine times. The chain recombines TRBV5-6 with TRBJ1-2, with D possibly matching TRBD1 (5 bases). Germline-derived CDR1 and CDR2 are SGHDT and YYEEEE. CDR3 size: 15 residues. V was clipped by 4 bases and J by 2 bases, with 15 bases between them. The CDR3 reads CASSPRGGDNYGYTF. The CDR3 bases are TGTGCCAGCAGCCCGAGGGGAGGGGACAACTATGGCTACACCTTC.

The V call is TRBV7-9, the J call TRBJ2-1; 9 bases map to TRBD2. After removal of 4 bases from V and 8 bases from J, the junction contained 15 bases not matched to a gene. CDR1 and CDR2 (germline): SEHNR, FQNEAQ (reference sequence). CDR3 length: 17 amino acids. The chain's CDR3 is CASSSPGASGVGYEQFF. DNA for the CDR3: TGTGCCAGCAGCTCTCCCGGGGCTAGCGGGGTTGGCTATGAGCAGTTCTTC. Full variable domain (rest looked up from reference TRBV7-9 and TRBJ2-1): DTGVSQNPRHKITKRGQNVTFRCDPISEHNRLYWYRQTLGQGPEFLTYFQNEAQLEKSRLLSDRFSAERPKGSFSTLEIQRTEQGDSAMYLCASSSPGASGVGYEQFFGPGTRLTVL.

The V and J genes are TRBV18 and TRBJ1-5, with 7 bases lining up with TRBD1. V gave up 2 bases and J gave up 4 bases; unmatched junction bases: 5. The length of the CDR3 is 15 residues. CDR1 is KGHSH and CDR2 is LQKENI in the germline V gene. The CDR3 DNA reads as TGTGCCAGCTCACCAGTACAGGGGCGGAATCAGCCCCAGCATTTT. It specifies CASSPVQGRNQPQHF.

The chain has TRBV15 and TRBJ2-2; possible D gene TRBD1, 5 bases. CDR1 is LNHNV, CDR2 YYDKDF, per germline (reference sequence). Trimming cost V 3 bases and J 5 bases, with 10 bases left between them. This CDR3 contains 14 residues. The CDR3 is CATSSRGQTGELFF. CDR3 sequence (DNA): TGTGCCACCAGCAGCCGTGGACAAACCGGGGAGCTGTTTTTT.

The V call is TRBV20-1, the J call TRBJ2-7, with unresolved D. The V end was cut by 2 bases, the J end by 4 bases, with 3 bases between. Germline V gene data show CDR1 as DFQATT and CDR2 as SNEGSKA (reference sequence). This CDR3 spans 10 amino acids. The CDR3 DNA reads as TGCAGTGCTAGACCTTACGAGCAGTACTTC. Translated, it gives CSARPYEQYF.

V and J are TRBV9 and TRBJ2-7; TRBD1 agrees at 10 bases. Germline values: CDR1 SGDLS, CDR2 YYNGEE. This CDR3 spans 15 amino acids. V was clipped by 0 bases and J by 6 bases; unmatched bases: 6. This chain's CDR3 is CASSVVGTGDREQYF. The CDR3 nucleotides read TGTGCCAGCAGCGTAGTGGGGACAGGGGATCGCGAGCAGTACTTC. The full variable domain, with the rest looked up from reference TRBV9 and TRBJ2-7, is DSGVTQTPKHLITATGQRVTLRCSPRSGDLSVYWYQQSLDQGLQFLIQYYNGEERAKGNILERFSAQQFPDLHSELNLSSLELGDSALYFCASSVVGTGDREQYFGPGTRLTVT.

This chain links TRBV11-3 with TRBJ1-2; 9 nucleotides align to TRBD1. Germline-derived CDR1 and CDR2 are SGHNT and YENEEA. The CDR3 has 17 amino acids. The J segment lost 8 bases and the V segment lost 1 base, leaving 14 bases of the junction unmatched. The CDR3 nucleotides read TGTGCCAGCAGCTTAGGGCTGGGGACAGGGTCGTATCGGGGCTACACCTTC. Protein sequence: CASSLGLGTGSYRGYTF.

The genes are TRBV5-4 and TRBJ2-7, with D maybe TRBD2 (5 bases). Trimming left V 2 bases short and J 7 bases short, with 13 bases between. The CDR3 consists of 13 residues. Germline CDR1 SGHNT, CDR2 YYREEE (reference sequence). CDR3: CASSFLAEGEQYF. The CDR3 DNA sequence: TGTGCCAGCAGCTTCTTGGCTGAGGGTGAGCAGTACTTC. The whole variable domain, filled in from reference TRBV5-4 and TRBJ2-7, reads ETGVTQSPTHLIKTRGQQVTLRCSSQSGHNTVSWYQQALGQGPQFIFQYYREEENGRGNFPPRFSGLQFPNYSSELNVNALELDDSALYLCASSFLAEGEQYFGPGTRLTVT.

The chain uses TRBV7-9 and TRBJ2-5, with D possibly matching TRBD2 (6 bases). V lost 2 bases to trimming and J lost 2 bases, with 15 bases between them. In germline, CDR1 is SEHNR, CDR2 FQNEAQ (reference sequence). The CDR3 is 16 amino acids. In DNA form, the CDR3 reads TGTGCCAGCAGCTTATGGCGGGGACCCCTTCAAGAGACCCAGTACTTC. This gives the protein CASSLWRGPLQETQYF.

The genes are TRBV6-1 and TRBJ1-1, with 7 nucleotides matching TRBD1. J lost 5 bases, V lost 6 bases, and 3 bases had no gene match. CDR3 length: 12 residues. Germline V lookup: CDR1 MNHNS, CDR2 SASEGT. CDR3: CASSPGGTEAFF. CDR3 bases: TGTGCCAGCAGCCCAGGGGGAACTGAAGCTTTCTTT.

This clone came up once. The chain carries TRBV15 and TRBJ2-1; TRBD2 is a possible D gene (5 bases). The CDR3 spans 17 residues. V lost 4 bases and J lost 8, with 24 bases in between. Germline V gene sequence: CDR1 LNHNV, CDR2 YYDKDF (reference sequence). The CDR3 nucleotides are TGTGCCACCAGCACCGCCGGAACTAGGCCAAGGCTGGATGAGCAGTTCTTC. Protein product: CATSTAGTRPRLDEQFF.

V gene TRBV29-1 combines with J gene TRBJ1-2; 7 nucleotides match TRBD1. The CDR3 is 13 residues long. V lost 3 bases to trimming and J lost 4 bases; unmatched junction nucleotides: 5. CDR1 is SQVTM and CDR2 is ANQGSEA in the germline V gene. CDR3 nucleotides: TGCAGCGTTGATGGGACAGCGCGCTATGGCTACACCTTC. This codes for CSVDGTARYGYTF. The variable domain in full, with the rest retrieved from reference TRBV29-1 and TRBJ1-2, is SAVISQKPSRDICQRGTSLTIQCQVDSQVTMMFWYRQQPGQSLTLIATANQGSEATYESGFVIDKFPISRPNLTFSTLTVSNMSPEDSSIYLCSVDGTARYGYTFGSGTRLTVV.

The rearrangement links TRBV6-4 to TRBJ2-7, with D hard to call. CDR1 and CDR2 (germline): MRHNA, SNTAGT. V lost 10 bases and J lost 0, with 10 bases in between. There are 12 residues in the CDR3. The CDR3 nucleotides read TGTGCCATAGCCGTGTCCTCCTACGAGCAGTACTTC. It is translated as CAIAVSSYEQYF.

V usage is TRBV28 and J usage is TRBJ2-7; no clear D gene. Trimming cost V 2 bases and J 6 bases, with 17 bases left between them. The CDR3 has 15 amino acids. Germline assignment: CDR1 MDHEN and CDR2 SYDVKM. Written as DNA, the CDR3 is TGTGCCAGCAGTTTAAAGGCAGGAACGATTAGCGAGCAGTACTTC. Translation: CASSLKAGTISEQYF.